The T cell receptor (beta chain) under discussion was sequenced for a study of a mutant IDH1 vaccine in newly diagnosed glioma. Time point described: week 47, end of study. All doses held 300 ug of mutant IDH1 20-mer peptide, with topical imiquimod. Notes on the study in general: Top peripheral T cell clonotype shifts appeared unrelated to pseudoprogression.

Profiling relied on immunoSEQ multiplex PCR, and the TCRdb table lists in-frame clones only, not all of them. There are around 54,000 clones in the sample; under 85% occur only once, and 3.2% lies in the top ten. V gave up 1 base and J gave up 1 base, with 14 bases separating them. Germline V gene lookup returns CDR1 SGHAT and CDR2 FQNNGV. The CDR3 contains 18 residues. This clone was recorded a few times. Its antigen is still unknown. The genes are TRBV11-2 and TRBJ1-6, with TRBD1 as a possible D gene (5 bases). Sequencing used PBMCs, obtained from a glioma patient whose treatment included an IDH1 peptide vaccine. The TCR originated in a woman aged 50 to 60 with glioma. The CDR3 loop is CASSLGAPRGSYNSPLHF. The CDR3 DNA follows: TGTGCCAGCAGCTTAGGGGCGCCTAGGGGTTCCTATAATTCACCCCTCCACTTT.